This TCR beta chain originates from a study of graft-versus-host responses after intestinal transplantation. Across the study: Recipients got multivisceral, liver-intestinal, or isolated intestinal transplants. Every transplant recipient was induced with anti-thymocyte globulin, then maintained on tacrolimus and steroids for approximately three years. Findings and limits, study-wide: The marrow of recipients harbored GvH clones, and ileum or blood showed some of them first. Individuals carrying graft-donor T cell macrochimerism showed high graft-versus-host to host-versus-graft clonal ratios in allografts.

The CDR3 has 15 amino acids. The ends lost 5 bases at V and 2 bases at J; junction bases unmatched: 10. Germline V gene sequence: CDR1 SGHRS, CDR2 YFSETQ. Grafts had their tissue processed, releasing intraepithelial and lamina propria lymphocytes. Assay: immunoSEQ multiplex PCR; the TCRdb copy retains only in-frame clones and omits some. Seen here are approximately 12,000 clones, roughly three quarters observed once, and the top ten hold 9% to 10%. Note on this clone: Its antigen is unknown.

V is TRBV5-1 and J is TRBJ2-7; 7 bases fit TRBD1. The sequence was collected from a human patient who received an intestinal transplant, so some T cells may come from the graft donor. The sequencing here drew on ileum tissue, taken 23 days after intestinal transplant. CDR3 DNA: TGCGCCAGCAGTTTGCAGACAGGGTGGGCCTACGAGCAGTACTTC. Translated: CASSLQTGWAYEQYF.